The T cell receptor beta chain described here comes from a study of T cells in localized non-small cell lung cancer. Sequencing used immunoSEQ multiplex PCR; TCRdb keeps in-frame clones, though not all of them. The table lists over 45,000 clones, about 72% of them singletons. The CDR3 is made up of 16 amino acids. Trimming at V came to 2 bases and at J to 6 bases, leaving 7 bases not matched to a gene. CDR1 is MNHEY, CDR2 SVGAGI, per germline. With respect to this clone: Its antigen is as yet unknown.

Study findings and constraints: In adjacent lung appeared a median about 57 of the top 100 tumor clones. Overall survival was longer when the density of T cells in the blood was higher. Uninvolved adjacent lung had the highest recorded T cell clonality, with tumor below it. Sequencing covered just one tumor region, so heterogeneity cannot be ruled out.

The chain links TRBV6-5 to TRBJ2-2; TRBD1 agrees at 9 bases. Source: peripheral blood, taken before any cancer treatment. The TCR sequence derives from a man aged 35-69 years with stage I squamous cell lung carcinoma. As DNA, the CDR3 is TGTGCCAGCAGTTACAAGGGACAGGGTATGGCCGGGGAGCTGTTTTTT. Translation gives CASSYKGQGMAGELFF.